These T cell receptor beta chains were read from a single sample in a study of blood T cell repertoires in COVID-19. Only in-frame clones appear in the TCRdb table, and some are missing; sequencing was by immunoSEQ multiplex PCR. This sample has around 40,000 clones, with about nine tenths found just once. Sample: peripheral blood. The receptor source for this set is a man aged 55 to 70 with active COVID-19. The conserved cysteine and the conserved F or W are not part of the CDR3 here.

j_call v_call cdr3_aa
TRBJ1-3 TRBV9 ASSPRTGRNTIY
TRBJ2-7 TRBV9 ASSPRGVGYEQY
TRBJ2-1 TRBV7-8 ASSPRGEGSYNEQF
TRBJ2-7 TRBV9 ASSVERGQETYEQY
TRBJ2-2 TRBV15 ATTSGQLNTGELF
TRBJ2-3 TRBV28 ASSIEREPPDTQY
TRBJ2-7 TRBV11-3 ASSLGASSSYEQY
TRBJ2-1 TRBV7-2 ASSSTGMNEQF
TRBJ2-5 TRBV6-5 ASSYAGTRGGETQY
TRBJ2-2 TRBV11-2 ASSLVGGRWTGELF
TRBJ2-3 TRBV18 ASSPLTGQSTDTQY
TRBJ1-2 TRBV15 ATSRDRGASYGYT
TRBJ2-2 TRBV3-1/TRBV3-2 ASSPRTRGNTGELF
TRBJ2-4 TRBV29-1 SVAGDRTLGDIQY
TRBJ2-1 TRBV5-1 ASSLALAYGREQF
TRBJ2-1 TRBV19 ASTDRTGGNEQF
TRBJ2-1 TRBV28 ASSLLAGGNNEQF
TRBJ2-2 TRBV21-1 ASSKGALAGAPGELF
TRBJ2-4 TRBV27 ASSRLLAKNIQY
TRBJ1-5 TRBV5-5 ASSLQGLGNQPQH
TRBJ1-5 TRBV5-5 ASSLSGAENQPQH
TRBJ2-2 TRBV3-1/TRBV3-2 ASSQVRLGELF
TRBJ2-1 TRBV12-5 ASGAGTGGHEQF
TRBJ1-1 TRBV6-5 ASRDINRGTEAF
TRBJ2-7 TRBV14 ARCIAGAVYEQY
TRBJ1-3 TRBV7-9 ASSLVSGNTIY
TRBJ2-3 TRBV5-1 ASSLVLAGDSSTDTQY
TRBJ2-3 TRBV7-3 ASSFGVTDTQY
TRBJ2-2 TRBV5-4 ASSSGALYTGELF
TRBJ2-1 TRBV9 ASSVEGRGTNEQF
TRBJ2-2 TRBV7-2 ASSFGTPNTGELF
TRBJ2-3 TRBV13 ASSHPVGRNTDTQY
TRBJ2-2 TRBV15 ATSRDSVTGELF
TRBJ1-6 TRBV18 ASSPGDRGRDSPLH
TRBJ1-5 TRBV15 ATRRQGSNQPQH
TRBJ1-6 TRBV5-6 ASSLRTGGLQVNSPLH
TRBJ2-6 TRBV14 ASSRGTGDPGANVLT
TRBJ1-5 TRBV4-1 ASSQEVASSNQPQH
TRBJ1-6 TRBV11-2 ASSGGLFNSPLH
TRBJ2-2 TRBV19 ASSMGGLRNTGELF
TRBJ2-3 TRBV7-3 ASSLKTSGGTDTQY
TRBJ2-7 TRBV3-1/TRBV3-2 ASSTRTGGYEQY
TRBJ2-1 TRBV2 ASKTTSGSYNEQF
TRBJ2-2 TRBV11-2 ASSNRAFNTGELF
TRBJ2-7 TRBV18 ASSPTRESEQY
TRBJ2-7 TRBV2 ASVQSHEQY
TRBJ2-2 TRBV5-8 ASSTLAGGTGELF
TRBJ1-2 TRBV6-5 ASSDTANYGYT
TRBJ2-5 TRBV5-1 ASSLVDRQETQY
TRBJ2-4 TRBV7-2 ASSPPGAKNIQY
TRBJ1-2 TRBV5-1 ASSSGQVSYGYT
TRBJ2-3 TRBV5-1 ASSLGQNTDTQY
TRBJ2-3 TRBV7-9 ASSLAMDTQY
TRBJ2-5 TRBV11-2 ASSLGTHQETQY